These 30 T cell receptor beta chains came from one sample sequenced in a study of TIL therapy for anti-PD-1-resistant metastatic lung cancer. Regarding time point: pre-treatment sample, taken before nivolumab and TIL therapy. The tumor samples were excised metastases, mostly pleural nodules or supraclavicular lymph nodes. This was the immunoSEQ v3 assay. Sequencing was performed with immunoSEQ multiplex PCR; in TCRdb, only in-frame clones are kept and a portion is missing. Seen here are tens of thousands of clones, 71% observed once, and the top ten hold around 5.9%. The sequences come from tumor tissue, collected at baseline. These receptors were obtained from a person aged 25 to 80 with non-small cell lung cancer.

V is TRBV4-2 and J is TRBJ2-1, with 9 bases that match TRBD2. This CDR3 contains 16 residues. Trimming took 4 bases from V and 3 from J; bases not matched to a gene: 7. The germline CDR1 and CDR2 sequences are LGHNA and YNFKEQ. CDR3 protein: CASSPVAGAGYNEQFF. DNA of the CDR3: TGTGCCAGCAGCCCGGTAGCGGGGGCTGGCTACAATGAGCAGTTCTTC.

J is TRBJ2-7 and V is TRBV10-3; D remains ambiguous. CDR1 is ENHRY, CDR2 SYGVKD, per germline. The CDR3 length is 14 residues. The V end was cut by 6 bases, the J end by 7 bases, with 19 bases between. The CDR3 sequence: CAIRQPPELTEQYF. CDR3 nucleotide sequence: TGTGCCATCAGACAGCCCCCGGAACTAACGGAGCAGTACTTC.

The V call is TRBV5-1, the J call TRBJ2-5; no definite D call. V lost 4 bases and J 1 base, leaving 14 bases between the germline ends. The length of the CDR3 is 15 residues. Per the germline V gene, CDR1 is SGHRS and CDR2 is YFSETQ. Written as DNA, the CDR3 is TGCGCCAGCAGCCGATGGCGTAGGACCCAAGAGACCCAGTACTTC. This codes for CASSRWRRTQETQYF.

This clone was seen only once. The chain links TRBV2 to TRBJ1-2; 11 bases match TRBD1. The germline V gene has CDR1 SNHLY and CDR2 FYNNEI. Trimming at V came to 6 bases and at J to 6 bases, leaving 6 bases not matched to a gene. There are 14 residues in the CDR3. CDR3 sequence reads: CASREDRGRDGYTF. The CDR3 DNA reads TGTGCCAGCAGGGAGGACAGGGGGCGCGATGGCTACACCTTC.

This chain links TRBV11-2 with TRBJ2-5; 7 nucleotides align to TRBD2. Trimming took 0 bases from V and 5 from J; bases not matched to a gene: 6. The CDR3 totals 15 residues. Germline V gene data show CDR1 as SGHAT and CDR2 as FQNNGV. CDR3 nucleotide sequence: TGTGCCAGCAGCTTAGATCACGGGGGAGGGGAGACCCAGTACTTC. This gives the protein CASSLDHGGGETQYF.

CDR3 amino acids: CASSYVLAGGGDTQYF. The CDR3 DNA is TGTGCCAGCAGTTACGTTCTAGCGGGAGGAGGGGATACGCAGTATTTT. This sequence joins TRBV6-6 and TRBJ2-3; 11 bases agree with TRBD2. This CDR3 has 16 amino acids. In germline, CDR1 is MNHNY, CDR2 SVGAGI (reference sequence). V was clipped by 2 bases and J by 6 bases; unmatched bases: 7.

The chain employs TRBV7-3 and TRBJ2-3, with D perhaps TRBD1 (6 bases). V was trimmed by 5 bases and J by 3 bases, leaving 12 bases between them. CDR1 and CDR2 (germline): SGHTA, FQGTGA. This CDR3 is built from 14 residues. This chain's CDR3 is CASSPQGITDTQYF. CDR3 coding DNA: TGTGCCAGCAGCCCACAGGGTATTACAGATACGCAGTATTTT.

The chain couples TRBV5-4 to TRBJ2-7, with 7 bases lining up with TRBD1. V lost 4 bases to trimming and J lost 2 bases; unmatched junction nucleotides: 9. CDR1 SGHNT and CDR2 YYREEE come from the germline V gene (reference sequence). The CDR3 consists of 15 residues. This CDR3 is CASSHHRGRTYEQYF. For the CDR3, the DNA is TGTGCCAGCAGCCACCACAGGGGAAGAACCTACGAGCAGTACTTC.

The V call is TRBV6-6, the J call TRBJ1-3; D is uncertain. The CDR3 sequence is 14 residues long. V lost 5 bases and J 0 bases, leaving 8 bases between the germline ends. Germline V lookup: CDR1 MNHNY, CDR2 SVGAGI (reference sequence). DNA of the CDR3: TGTGCCAGCAGTCGACGGTTCTCTGGAAACACCATATATTTT. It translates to CASSRRFSGNTIYF.

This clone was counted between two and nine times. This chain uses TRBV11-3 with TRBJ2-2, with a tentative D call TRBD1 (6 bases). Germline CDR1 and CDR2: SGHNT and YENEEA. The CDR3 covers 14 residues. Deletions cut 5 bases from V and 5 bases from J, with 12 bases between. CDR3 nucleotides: TGTGCCAGCAGCCCCAGACAGGTTACCGGGGAGCTGTTTTTT. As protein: CASSPRQVTGELFF.

The CDR3 DNA is TGTGCCAGTAGTACTACTAGCGGGAGGGCACGCTACGAGCAGTACTTC. Protein sequence: CASSTTSGRARYEQYF. The chain has TRBV19 and TRBJ2-7, with TRBD2 matching over 13 bases. There are 16 residues in the CDR3. CDR1 is LNHDA, CDR2 SQIVND, per germline (reference sequence). V was clipped by 4 bases and J by 3 bases; unmatched bases: 6.

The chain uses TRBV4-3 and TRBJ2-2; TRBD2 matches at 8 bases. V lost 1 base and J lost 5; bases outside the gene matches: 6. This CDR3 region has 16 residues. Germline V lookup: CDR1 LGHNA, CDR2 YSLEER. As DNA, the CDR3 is TGCGCCAGCAGCCAAGTTGGCCTAGCGGGTACCGGGGAGCTGTTTTTT. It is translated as CASSQVGLAGTGELFF.

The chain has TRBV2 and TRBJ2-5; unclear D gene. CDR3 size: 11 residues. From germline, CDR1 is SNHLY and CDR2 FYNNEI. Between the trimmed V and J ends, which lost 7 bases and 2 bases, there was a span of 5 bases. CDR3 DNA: TGTGCCAGCAAGGGTCAAGAGACCCAGTACTTC. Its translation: CASKGQETQYF.

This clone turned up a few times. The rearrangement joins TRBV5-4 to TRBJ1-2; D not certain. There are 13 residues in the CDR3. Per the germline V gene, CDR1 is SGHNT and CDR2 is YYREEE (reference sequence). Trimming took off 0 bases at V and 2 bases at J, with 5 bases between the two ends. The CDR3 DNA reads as TGTGCCAGCAGCTTGGCTGTGAACTATGGCTACACCTTC. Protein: CASSLAVNYGYTF.

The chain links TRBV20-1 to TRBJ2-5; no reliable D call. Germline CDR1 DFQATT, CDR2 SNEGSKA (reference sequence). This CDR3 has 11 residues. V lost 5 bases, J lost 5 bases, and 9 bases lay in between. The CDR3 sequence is CSALGPETQYF. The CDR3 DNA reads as TGCAGTGCTCTGGGTCCGGAGACCCAGTACTTC.

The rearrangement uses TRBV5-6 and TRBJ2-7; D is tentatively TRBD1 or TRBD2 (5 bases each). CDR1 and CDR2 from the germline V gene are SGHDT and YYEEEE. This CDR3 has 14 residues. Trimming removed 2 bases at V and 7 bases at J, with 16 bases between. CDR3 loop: CASSLFGDLGEQYF. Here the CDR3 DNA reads TGTGCCAGCAGCTTATTCGGGGACCTGGGGGAGCAGTACTTC.

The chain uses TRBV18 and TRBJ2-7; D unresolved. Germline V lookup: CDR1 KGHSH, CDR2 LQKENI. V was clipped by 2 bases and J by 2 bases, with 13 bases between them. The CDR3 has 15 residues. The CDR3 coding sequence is TGTGCCAGCTCACCAAGCCGGTCTCGGACCTACGAGCAGTACTTC. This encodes CASSPSRSRTYEQYF. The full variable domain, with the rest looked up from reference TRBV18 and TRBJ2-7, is NAGVMQNPRHLVRRRGQEARLRCSPMKGHSHVYWYRQLPEEGLKFMVYLQKENIIDESGMPKERFSAEFPKEGPSILRIQQVVRGDSAAYFCASSPSRSRTYEQYFGPGTRLTVT.

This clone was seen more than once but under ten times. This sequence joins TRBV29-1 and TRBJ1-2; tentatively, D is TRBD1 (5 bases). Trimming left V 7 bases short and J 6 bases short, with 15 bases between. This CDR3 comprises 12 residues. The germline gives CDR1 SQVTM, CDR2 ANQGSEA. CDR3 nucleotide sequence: TGCAGCGAGGAGCAGGGAACGGATGGCTACACCTTC. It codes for CSEEQGTDGYTF.

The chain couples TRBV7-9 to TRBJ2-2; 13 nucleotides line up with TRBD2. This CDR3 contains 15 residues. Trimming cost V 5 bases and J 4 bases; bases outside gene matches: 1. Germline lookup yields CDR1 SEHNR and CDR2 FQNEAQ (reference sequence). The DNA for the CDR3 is TGTGCCAGCAGCGGACTAGCGGGGGTCACCGGGGAGCTGTTTTTT. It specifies CASSGLAGVTGELFF.

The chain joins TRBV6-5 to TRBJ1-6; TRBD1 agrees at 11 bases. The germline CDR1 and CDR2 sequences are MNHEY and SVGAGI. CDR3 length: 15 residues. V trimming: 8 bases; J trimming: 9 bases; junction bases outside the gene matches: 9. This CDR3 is CASSVEGTGGSPLHF. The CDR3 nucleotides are TGTGCCAGCTCCGTAGAAGGGACAGGGGGTTCACCCCTCCACTTT.

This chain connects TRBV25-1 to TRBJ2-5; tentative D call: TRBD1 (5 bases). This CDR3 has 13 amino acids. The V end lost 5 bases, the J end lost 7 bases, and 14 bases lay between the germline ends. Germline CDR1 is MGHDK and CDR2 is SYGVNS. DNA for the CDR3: TGTGCCAGCAGTCCATCGAACCAGGGGACCCAGTACTTC. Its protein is CASSPSNQGTQYF. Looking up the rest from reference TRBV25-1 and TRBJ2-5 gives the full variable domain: EADIYQTPRYLVIGTGKKITLECSQTMGHDKMYWYQQDPGMELHLIHYSYGVNSTEKGDLSSESTVSRIRTEHFPLTLESARPSHTSQYLCASSPSNQGTQYFGPGTRLLVL.

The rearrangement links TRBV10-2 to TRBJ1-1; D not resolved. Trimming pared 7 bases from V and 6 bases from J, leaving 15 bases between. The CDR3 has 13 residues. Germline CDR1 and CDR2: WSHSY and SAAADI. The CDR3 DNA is TGCGCCAGCAAGAGGGCCACCGCGTCTGAAGCTTTCTTT. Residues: CASKRATASEAFF.

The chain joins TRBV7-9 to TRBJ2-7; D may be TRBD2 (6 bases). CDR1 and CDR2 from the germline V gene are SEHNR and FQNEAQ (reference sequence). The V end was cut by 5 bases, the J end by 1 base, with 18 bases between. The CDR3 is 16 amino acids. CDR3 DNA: TGTGCCAGCAGCCCCCCGGGAGCTTGGACGTCCTACGAGCAGTACTTC. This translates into CASSPPGAWTSYEQYF. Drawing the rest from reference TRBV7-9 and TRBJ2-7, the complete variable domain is DTGVSQNPRHKITKRGQNVTFRCDPISEHNRLYWYRQTLGQGPEFLTYFQNEAQLEKSRLLSDRFSAERPKGSFSTLEIQRTEQGDSAMYLCASSPPGAWTSYEQYFGPGTRLTVT.

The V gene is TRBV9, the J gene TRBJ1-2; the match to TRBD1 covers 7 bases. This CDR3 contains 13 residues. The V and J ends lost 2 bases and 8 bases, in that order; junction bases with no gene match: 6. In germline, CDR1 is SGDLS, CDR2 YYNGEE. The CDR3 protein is CASSVGTVGGYTF. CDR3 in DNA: TGTGCCAGCAGCGTCGGGACAGTAGGAGGCTACACCTTC.

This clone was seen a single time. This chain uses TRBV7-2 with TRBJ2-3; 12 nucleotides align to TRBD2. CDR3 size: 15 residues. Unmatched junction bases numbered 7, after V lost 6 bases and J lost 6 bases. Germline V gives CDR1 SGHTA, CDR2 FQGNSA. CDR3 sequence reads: CASSLLAGGLDTQYF. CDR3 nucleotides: TGTGCCAGCAGTCTACTAGCGGGAGGCCTGGATACGCAGTATTTT.

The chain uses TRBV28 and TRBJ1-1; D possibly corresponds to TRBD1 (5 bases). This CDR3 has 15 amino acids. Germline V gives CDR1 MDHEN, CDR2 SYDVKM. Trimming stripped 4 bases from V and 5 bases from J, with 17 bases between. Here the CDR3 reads CASSSKQAYRTEAFF. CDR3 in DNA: TGTGCCAGCAGTTCGAAACAGGCCTACAGGACTGAAGCTTTCTTT.

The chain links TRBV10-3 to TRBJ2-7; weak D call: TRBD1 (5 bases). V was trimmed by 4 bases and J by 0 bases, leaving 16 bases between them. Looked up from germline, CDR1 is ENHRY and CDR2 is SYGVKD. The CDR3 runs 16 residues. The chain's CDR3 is CAISGLGDWSSYEQYF. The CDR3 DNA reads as TGTGCCATCAGTGGATTAGGGGATTGGAGCTCCTACGAGCAGTACTTC.

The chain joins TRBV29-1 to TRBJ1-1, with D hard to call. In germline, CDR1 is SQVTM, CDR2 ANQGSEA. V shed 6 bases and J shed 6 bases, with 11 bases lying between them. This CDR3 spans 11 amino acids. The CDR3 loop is CSVPHQSEAFF. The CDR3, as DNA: TGCAGCGTGCCCCACCAATCTGAAGCTTTCTTT.

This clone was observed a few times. CDR3 sequence: CASSSSGGITYEQYF. CDR3 coding DNA: TGTGCCAGCAGCTCGAGCGGGGGGATTACCTACGAGCAGTACTTC. J is TRBJ2-7 and V is TRBV7-2, with TRBD2 matching over 9 bases. The CDR3 consists of 15 residues. Germline V gene sequence: CDR1 SGHTA, CDR2 FQGNSA. The J segment lost 2 bases and the V segment lost 4 bases, leaving 6 bases of the junction unmatched.

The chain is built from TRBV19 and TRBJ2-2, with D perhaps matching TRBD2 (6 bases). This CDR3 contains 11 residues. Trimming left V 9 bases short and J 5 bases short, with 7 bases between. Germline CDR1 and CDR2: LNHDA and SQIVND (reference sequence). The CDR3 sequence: CASAGTGELFF. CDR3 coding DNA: TGTGCCAGCGCGGGGACCGGGGAGCTGTTTTTT.